This T cell receptor beta chain was identified in a study of cytomegalovirus exposure and HLA in healthy donors. As concerns this clone: No antigen is known for it.

Overall study findings and caveats: Apart from CMV serostatus, no immune exposure information was available. Some TCR beta chains (roughly 150 of them) were listed as cytomegalovirus-associated.

The V gene lost 7 bases and the J gene lost 9 bases, with 28 bases spanning the gap. Germline V gives CDR1 MNHEY, CDR2 SMNVEV (reference sequence). The length of the CDR3 is 17 residues. 13 Jbeta primers and 60 Vbeta primers were used for the PCR. Sequencing used immunoSEQ multiplex PCR; TCRdb keeps in-frame clones, though not all of them. The data hold approximately 100,000 clones, with around 86% observed a single time. The chain recombines TRBV27 with TRBJ2-4; D might be TRBD2 (5 bases). Sequencing was done on a sample of PBMCs. This sequence was found in a woman in her 30s in good health and CMV-seronegative. The CDR3 DNA reads as TGTGCCAGCATGTCGGGTTCGGGTGTGGGAGCGACTGCCATTCAGTACTTC. It yields the protein CASMSGSGVGATAIQYF.